These T cell receptor beta chains were read from a single sample in a study of regulatory T cells in long-lasting Graves disease. From the multiplex PCR reads, TCRdb called clonotypes with MiXCR, one entry per CDR3 protein. The table lists under 300,000 distinct CDR3 sequences, 15% to 20% of them singletons. The material was peripheral blood mononuclear cells (PBMCs), obtained at new diagnosis, from a patient treated with antithyroid drugs. Source of these receptors: a female donor with Graves disease. The CDR3 runs from the conserved cysteine through the conserved F or W. The order of the fields is CDR3 protein, CDR3 DNA, J gene, V gene, clone size, D gene. The D gene is left open where the match is weak. Clone size appears in some rows only: once, few, many, or a class for an expanded clone.

CASSGTASTDTQYF,TGTGCCAGTAGTGGGACGGCGAGCACAGATACGCAGTATTTT,TRBJ2-3,TRBV19,many,.
CSASEGTSGTDTQYF,TGCAGTGCTAGTGAGGGGACTAGCGGCACAGATACGCAGTATTTT,TRBJ2-3,TRBV20-1,.,TRBD2
CAWARTDLPYEQYF,TGTGCCTGGGCTCGGACCGATCTCCCCTACGAGCAGTACTTC,TRBJ2-7,TRBV30,many,.
CASSLWWGRAKNIQYF,TGTGCCAGCAGTTTATGGTGGGGGAGAGCCAAAAACATTCAGTACTTC,TRBJ2-4,TRBV27,many,.
CASSSSPGDVTDTQYF,TGTGCCAGCAGTTCAAGTCCGGGAGACGTAACAGATACGCAGTATTTT,TRBJ2-3,TRBV6-5,few,.
CASTSGQGGYEQYF,TGTGCCAGTACATCTGGACAGGGGGGTTACGAGCAGTACTTC,TRBJ2-7,TRBV19,many,TRBD1
CASSLQGEKLFF,TGTGCCAGCAGCCTACAGGGGGAAAAACTGTTTTTT,TRBJ1-4,TRBV27,many,TRBD1
CASSMNGLAKNIQYF,TGTGCCAGTAGTATGAACGGTTTAGCCAAAAACATTCAGTACTTC,TRBJ2-4,TRBV19,many,.
CAISESLIRDYYNEQFF,TGTGCCATCAGTGAGTCCTTAATCCGGGACTACTACAATGAGCAGTTCTTC,TRBJ2-1,TRBV10-3,many,TRBD2
CASSRLAGVRELFF,TGTGCCAGCAGTAGACTAGCGGGAGTGAGGGAGCTGTTTTTT,TRBJ2-2,TRBV6-1,many,TRBD2
CASSLSASGTYNEQFF,TGTGCCAGCAGCTTATCAGCCAGCGGGACATACAATGAGCAGTTCTTC,TRBJ2-1,TRBV7-6,many,.
CAWSKTSGGYNEQFF,TGTGCCTGGAGTAAGACTAGCGGGGGATACAATGAGCAGTTCTTC,TRBJ2-1,TRBV30,many,TRBD2
CASSFWGDTPGPQHF,TGTGCCAGCAGTTTTTGGGGGGACACCCCAGGGCCCCAGCATTTT,TRBJ1-5,TRBV28,many,.
CASSLSREGYGYTF,TGTGCCAGCAGTTTGAGCAGGGAAGGCTATGGCTACACCTTC,TRBJ1-2,TRBV12-3/TRBV12-4,many,.
CSAPLGLAQETQYF,TGCAGTGCGCCCCTGGGACTAGCCCAAGAGACCCAGTACTTC,TRBJ2-5,TRBV20-1,many,TRBD2
CASSFAGNYNEQFF,TGTGCCAGCAGCTTCGCAGGGAACTACAATGAGCAGTTCTTC,TRBJ2-1,TRBV7-2,.,.
CASSGRPSTSSYNEQFF,TGTGCCAGCAGCGGACGACCTTCGACTAGCTCCTACAATGAGCAGTTCTTC,TRBJ2-1,TRBV9,few,.
CAIRRLAGNYNEQFF,TGTGCCATCAGGAGACTAGCGGGAAATTACAATGAGCAGTTCTTC,TRBJ2-1,TRBV10-3,many,TRBD2
CASSLKGAGVADTQYF,TGTGCCAGCAGTTTAAAGGGGGCGGGAGTTGCGGATACGCAGTATTTT,TRBJ2-3,TRBV28,many,.
CSANFRLADTDTQYF,TGCAGTGCAAACTTCAGGCTAGCGGACACAGATACGCAGTATTTT,TRBJ2-3,TRBV20-1,many,TRBD2